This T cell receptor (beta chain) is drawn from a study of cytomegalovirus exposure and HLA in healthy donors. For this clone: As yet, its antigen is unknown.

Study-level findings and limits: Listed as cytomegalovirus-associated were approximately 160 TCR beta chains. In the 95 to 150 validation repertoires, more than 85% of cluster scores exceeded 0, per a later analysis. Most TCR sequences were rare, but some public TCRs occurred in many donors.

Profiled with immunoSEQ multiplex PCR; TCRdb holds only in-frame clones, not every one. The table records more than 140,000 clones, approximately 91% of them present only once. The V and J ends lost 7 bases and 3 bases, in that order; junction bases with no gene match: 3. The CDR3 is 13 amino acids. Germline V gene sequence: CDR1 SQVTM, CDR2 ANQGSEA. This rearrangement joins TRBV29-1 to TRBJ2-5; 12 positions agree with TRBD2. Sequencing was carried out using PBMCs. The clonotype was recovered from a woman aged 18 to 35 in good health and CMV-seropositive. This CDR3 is CSARLAGEETQYF. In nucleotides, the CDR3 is TGCAGCGCCCGACTAGCGGGAGAAGAGACCCAGTACTTC.